The next 22 T cell receptor beta chains were all read from a single sample in a study of blood T cell repertoires in COVID-19. The method was immunoSEQ multiplex PCR; TCRdb's version includes in-frame clones alone and lacks a portion of them. This sample yields under 450,000 clones, of which approximately 86% are seen a single time; about 7% belongs to the top ten. Sequencing was performed on peripheral blood. These receptors all come from a woman aged 60-75 years with COVID-19, enrolled during active disease.

The chain recombines TRBV18 with TRBJ1-3, with 7 bases fitting TRBD1. The CDR3 runs 14 residues. Trimming took 4 bases from V and 4 from J; bases not matched to a gene: 4. The V gene's germline CDR1 is KGHSH and CDR2 LQKENI. CDR3: CASSLDRVGNTIYF. Here the CDR3 DNA reads TGTGCCAGCTCACTCGACAGGGTCGGAAACACCATATATTTT.

This sequence joins TRBV5-4 and TRBJ2-5; 9 bases are shared with TRBD1. Looked up from germline, CDR1 is SGHNT and CDR2 is YYREEE (reference sequence). Trimming at V came to 4 bases and at J to 4 bases, leaving 11 bases not matched to a gene. The CDR3 consists of 16 residues. CDR3 region: CASSLTPGQGTETQYF. CDR3 bases: TGTGCCAGCAGCCTAACCCCCGGACAGGGGACAGAGACCCAGTACTTC.

The chain has TRBV25-1 and TRBJ1-5; possible D gene TRBD1, 6 bases. Germline assignment: CDR1 MGHDK and CDR2 SYGVNS. The CDR3 consists of 15 residues. With 4 bases removed from V and 2 bases from J, the gap between germline ends came to 12 bases. The CDR3 nucleotides read TGTGCCAGCAGTGCACAGGGTGTCGGCAATCAGCCCCAGCATTTT. Translating it yields CASSAQGVGNQPQHF.

The CDR3 here is CASSLGQITYNEQFF. The DNA for the CDR3 is TGCGCCAGCAGCTTGGGACAGATTACCTACAATGAGCAGTTCTTC. The gene calls are TRBV5-1 and TRBJ2-1; possibly TRBD1 for D (5 bases). V was trimmed by 0 bases and J by 2 bases, leaving 9 bases between them. The CDR3 length is 15 residues. Per the germline V gene, CDR1 is SGHRS and CDR2 is YFSETQ. The full variable domain, its missing parts supplied by reference TRBV5-1 and TRBJ2-1, is KAGVTQTPRYLIKTRGQQVTLSCSPISGHRSVSWYQQTPGQGLQFLFEYFSETQRNKGNFPGRFSGRQFSNSRSEMNVSTLELGDSALYLCASSLGQITYNEQFFGPGTRLTVL.

This chain joins TRBV7-9 and TRBJ2-3; 8 bases line up with TRBD2. Germline CDR1 reads SEHNR; CDR2 reads FQNEAQ (reference sequence). The CDR3 totals 13 residues. V gave up 10 bases and J gave up 3 bases; unmatched junction bases: 6. For the CDR3, the DNA is TGTGCCATCTCGGGACTAGGAACAGATACGCAGTATTTT. This encodes CAISGLGTDTQYF. The variable domain in full, completed from reference TRBV7-9 and TRBJ2-3, reads DTGVSQNPRHKITKRGQNVTFRCDPISEHNRLYWYRQTLGQGPEFLTYFQNEAQLEKSRLLSDRFSAERPKGSFSTLEIQRTEQGDSAMYLCAISGLGTDTQYFGPGTRLTVL.

This chain connects TRBV5-1 to TRBJ1-2; TRBD1 is a possible D gene (6 bases). With 6 bases removed from V and 7 bases from J, the gap between germline ends came to 22 bases. The CDR3 length is 15 residues. Looked up from germline, CDR1 is SGHRS and CDR2 is YFSETQ. DNA for the CDR3: TGCGCCAGCAACCCGGTAGGGGGATCAGGTATTGGCTACACCTTC. It is translated as CASNPVGGSGIGYTF. The variable domain in full, completed from reference TRBV5-1 and TRBJ1-2, reads KAGVTQTPRYLIKTRGQQVTLSCSPISGHRSVSWYQQTPGQGLQFLFEYFSETQRNKGNFPGRFSGRQFSNSRSEMNVSTLELGDSALYLCASNPVGGSGIGYTFGSGTRLTVV.

The V and J genes are TRBV19 and TRBJ1-2; 10 nucleotides match TRBD1. CDR3 size: 14 residues. Trimming cost V 6 bases and J 2 bases; bases outside gene matches: 3. CDR1 is LNHDA and CDR2 is SQIVND in the germline V gene (reference sequence). CDR3 region: CASRKTGGNYGYTF. Written as DNA, the CDR3 is TGTGCCAGTAGAAAGACAGGGGGCAACTATGGCTACACCTTC.

The chain recombines TRBV27 with TRBJ1-2, with a weak D call TRBD1 (5 bases). CDR1 MNHEY and CDR2 SMNVEV come from the germline V gene (reference sequence). V was clipped by 8 bases and J by 5 bases, with 18 bases between them. This CDR3 contains 14 residues. The CDR3 here is CASGPTAGTYGYTF. The CDR3, as DNA: TGTGCCAGCGGCCCGACCGCCGGGACTTATGGCTACACCTTC.

The CDR3, as DNA: TGCGCCAGCAGTGAGAGGAGACTAGCGTCCACAGATACGCAGTATTTT. It codes for CASSERRLASTDTQYF. The gene calls are TRBV10-2 and TRBJ2-3; 8 nucleotides agree with TRBD2. V dropped 2 bases and J dropped 2; count of bases not matched to a gene: 6. In germline, CDR1 is WSHSY, CDR2 SAAADI. The CDR3 spans 16 residues.

The CDR3 loop is CASSLVGGTDTQYF. The DNA for the CDR3 is TGTGCCAGCAGCTTAGTTGGAGGGACAGATACGCAGTATTTT. The chain recombines TRBV11-2 with TRBJ2-3; D may be TRBD2 (6 bases). Per germline, CDR1 SGHAT and CDR2 FQNNGV. Trimming took off 1 base at V and 3 bases at J, with 8 bases between the two ends. This CDR3 contains 14 residues. The full variable domain, with the rest looked up from reference TRBV11-2 and TRBJ2-3, is EAGVAQSPRYKIIEKRQSVAFWCNPISGHATLYWYQQILGQGPKLLIQFQNNGVVDDSQLPKDRFSAERLKGVDSTLKIQPAKLEDSAVYLCASSLVGGTDTQYFGPGTRLTVL.

The V gene is TRBV3-1 (or the pseudogene TRBV3-2), the J gene TRBJ2-1, with 7 bases identical to TRBD2. J was trimmed by 0 bases and V by 4 bases; bases with no gene match: 6. Germline CDR1 is LGHDT and CDR2 is YNNKEL (reference sequence). The CDR3 length is 16 residues. The DNA of the CDR3 is TGTGCCAGCAGCCTTATAGCGGGTGGCTCCTACAATGAGCAGTTCTTC. Translating it yields CASSLIAGGSYNEQFF.

This clone was seen more than once but under ten times. The rearrangement uses TRBV4-2 and TRBJ2-1; 14 bases agree with TRBD2. From germline, CDR1 is LGHNA and CDR2 YNFKEQ. This CDR3 comprises 18 residues. The ends lost 4 bases at V and 9 bases at J; junction bases unmatched: 14. The DNA for the CDR3 is TGTGCCAGCAGCCTCTCCCCGTCGACTAGCGGGGGGGCGAGTGAGCAGTTCTTC. It yields the protein CASSLSPSTSGGASEQFF.

The rearrangement uses TRBV10-3 and TRBJ1-1, with D perhaps matching TRBD1 (5 bases). CDR1 and CDR2 from the germline V gene are ENHRY and SYGVKD. The CDR3 runs 17 residues. V was clipped by 0 bases and J by 1 base, with 15 bases between them. CDR3 bases: TGTGCCATCAGTGAGTCGACTCGGCAGGGAGGGAACACTGAAGCTTTCTTT. Translating it yields CAISESTRQGGNTEAFF.

J is TRBJ2-7 and V is TRBV6-5; 8 bases match TRBD1. The germline CDR1 and CDR2 sequences are MNHEY and SVGAGI. The trim removed 0 bases at V and 5 bases at J, leaving 9 bases unmatched. This CDR3 spans 16 amino acids. CDR3: CASSYSRAGGEDEQYF. The CDR3 region has the DNA TGTGCCAGCAGTTACTCGAGGGCAGGGGGCGAGGACGAGCAGTACTTC.

The V and J genes are TRBV5-1 and TRBJ2-1; D is perhaps TRBD1 (6 bases). The CDR3 is 14 amino acids. CDR1 and CDR2 from the germline V gene are SGHRS and YFSETQ. Between the trimmed V and J ends, which lost 2 bases and 6 bases, there was a span of 12 bases. DNA of the CDR3: TGCGCCAGCAGCTTCGACAGGCGACTCAATGAGCAGTTCTTC. Its translation is CASSFDRRLNEQFF.

The genes are TRBV5-8 and TRBJ2-2, with a tentative D call TRBD2 (5 bases). The V and J ends lost 4 bases and 6 bases respectively, with 10 bases between them. From germline, CDR1 is SGHTS and CDR2 YDEGEE. The CDR3 consists of 13 residues. In DNA form, the CDR3 reads TGTGCCAGCAGCCTGACGGGATCCGGGGAGCTGTTTTTT. The encoded protein is CASSLTGSGELFF.

The V call is TRBV7-9, the J call TRBJ1-1; D remains ambiguous. The CDR3 runs to 13 residues. CDR1 is SEHNR, CDR2 FQNEAQ, per germline (reference sequence). V lost 5 bases to trimming and J lost 0 bases, with 7 bases between them. The CDR3 coding sequence is TGTGCCAGCAGCCTGGACTTGAACACTGAAGCTTTCTTT. It is translated as CASSLDLNTEAFF.

The CDR3 reads CASSQQLLAGSRDTQYF. In DNA form, the CDR3 reads TGCGCCAGCAGCCAACAACTACTAGCGGGCTCGCGGGATACGCAGTATTTT. The chain carries TRBV4-1 and TRBJ2-3, with 9 bases lining up with TRBD2. Germline values: CDR1 MGHRA, CDR2 YSYEKL. V was pared by 2 bases and J by 6 bases, with 12 bases of the junction left unmatched. The CDR3 sequence is 17 residues long.

V gene TRBV5-4 combines with J gene TRBJ2-7, with 8 positions matching TRBD1. Germline V gene data show CDR1 as SGHNT and CDR2 as YYREEE (reference sequence). This CDR3 has 14 amino acids. V was clipped by 4 bases and J by 3 bases; unmatched bases: 6. The CDR3 sequence is CASSRGQEIYEQYF. The CDR3, as DNA: TGTGCCAGCAGCCGGGGACAGGAGATCTACGAGCAGTACTTC.

The rearrangement joins TRBV27 to TRBJ1-2; D possibly corresponds to TRBD1 (5 bases). The V and J ends lost 1 base and 6 bases respectively, with 18 bases between them. This CDR3 is 16 amino acids long. The germline V gene encodes CDR1 MNHEY and CDR2 SMNVEV (reference sequence). The CDR3 nucleotides read TGTGCCAGCAGTTTATTACCCGAGGCGCAGGGCGATGGCTACACCTTC. Protein product: CASSLLPEAQGDGYTF.

The gene calls are TRBV7-3 and TRBJ1-5; TRBD1 matches 8 bases. J gave up 2 bases and V 4 bases, and 1 base lay outside the gene matches. The CDR3 has 14 amino acids. From germline, CDR1 is SGHTA and CDR2 FQGTGA. For the CDR3, the DNA is TGTGCCAGCAGCTCACAGGGGGGCAATCAGCCCCAGCATTTT. This gives the protein CASSSQGGNQPQHF.

This clone has at least ten counts. The chain links TRBV6-4 to TRBJ2-2, with TRBD2 matching 8 bases. Germline loops: CDR1 MRHNA, CDR2 SNTAGT. This CDR3 contains 14 residues. After removal of 4 bases from V and 3 bases from J, the junction contained 1 base not matched to a gene. The CDR3 region has the DNA TGTGCCAGCAGTGTTAGCGGGGACACCGGGGAGCTGTTTTTT. Translating it yields CASSVSGDTGELFF.